These 9 T cell receptor beta chains were all obtained from the same sample, sequenced in a study of OX40 agonist ivuxolimab in advanced cancers. Repertoires were generated with immunoSEQ multiplex PCR, while TCRdb's copy carries only in-frame clones and drops some. The sample holds more than 60,000 clones, 94% seen once. The sequenced sample was CD4+ or CD8+ T cells sorted from blood, obtained in a trial of the OX40 agonist ivuxolimab. Receptor source: an adult with an advanced solid tumor such as melanoma, head and neck, liver or kidney cancer.

This chain connects TRBV30 to TRBJ1-3, with D tentatively TRBD1 (5 bases). Germline CDR1 reads GTSNPN; CDR2 reads SVGIG (reference sequence). With 5 bases removed from V and 2 bases from J, the gap between germline ends came to 10 bases. CDR3 length: 13 residues. CDR3 loop: CAWSWTPGNTIYF. DNA of the CDR3: TGTGCCTGGTCGTGGACACCTGGAAACACCATATATTTT.

The genes are TRBV4-1 and TRBJ2-3, with D possibly being TRBD1 (6 bases). The CDR3 consists of 15 residues. Germline values: CDR1 MGHRA, CDR2 YSYEKL. V lost 3 bases and J lost 0, with 10 bases in between. CDR3 residues: CASSQTGPSTDTQYF. The DNA for the CDR3 is TGCGCCAGCAGCCAGACAGGACCAAGCACAGATACGCAGTATTTT.

V usage is TRBV9 and J usage is TRBJ2-2; the match to TRBD1 covers 7 bases. The CDR3 loop spans 15 amino acids. The germline V gene encodes CDR1 SGDLS and CDR2 YYNGEE. J gave up 3 bases and V 3 bases, and 5 bases lay outside the gene matches. The CDR3, as DNA: TGTGCCAGCAGCGCGACAGGGTTGGACACCGGGGAGCTGTTTTTT. Translating it yields CASSATGLDTGELFF. Based on the CDR3 plus reference TRBV9 and TRBJ2-2, the full variable domain is DSGVTQTPKHLITATGQRVTLRCSPRSGDLSVYWYQQSLDQGLQFLIQYYNGEERAKGNILERFSAQQFPDLHSELNLSSLELGDSALYFCASSATGLDTGELFFGEGSRLTVL.

The chain recombines TRBV7-3 with TRBJ2-1; no reliable D call. Trimming stripped 2 bases from V and 7 bases from J, with 6 bases between. The CDR3 contains 12 residues. The germline V gene encodes CDR1 SGHTA and CDR2 FQGTGA. CDR3 DNA sequence: TGTGCCAGCAGCTTATTTGGAAATGAGCAGTTCTTC. It yields the protein CASSLFGNEQFF. Filled out from reference TRBV7-3 and TRBJ2-1, the complete variable domain reads GAGVSQTPSNKVTEKGKYVELRCDPISGHTALYWYRQSLGQGPEFLIYFQGTGAADDSGLPNDRFFAVRPEGSVSTLKIQRTERGDSAVYLCASSLFGNEQFFGPGTRLTVL.

Only one count was recorded for this clone. The chain links TRBV28 to TRBJ2-1; 9 nucleotides align to TRBD1. The germline V gene has CDR1 MDHEN and CDR2 SYDVKM. Trimming cost V 4 bases and J 8 bases; bases outside gene matches: 6. The CDR3 has 14 amino acids. CDR3 bases: TGTGCCAGCAGTTCTAACAGGGGGCGTGATGAGCAGTTCTTC. The encoded protein is CASSSNRGRDEQFF. The variable domain in full, with the rest retrieved from reference TRBV28 and TRBJ2-1, is DVKVTQSSRYLVKRTGEKVFLECVQDMDHENMFWYRQDPGLGLRLIYFSYDVKMKEKGDIPEGYSVSREKKERFSLILESASTNQTSMYLCASSSNRGRDEQFFGPGTRLTVL.

This clone was observed a single time. The gene calls are TRBV27 and TRBJ2-7; 11 bases line up with TRBD2. Germline assignment: CDR1 MNHEY and CDR2 SMNVEV (reference sequence). The CDR3 totals 14 residues. V lost 5 bases, J lost 2 bases, and 2 bases stayed unmatched. The CDR3 is CASSLSGRAYEQYF. DNA for the CDR3: TGTGCCAGCAGTCTTAGCGGGAGGGCCTACGAGCAGTACTTC.

This clone was recorded only once. Here the CDR3 reads CAWSGQSNQPQHF. For the CDR3, the DNA is TGTGCCTGGAGTGGGCAGAGCAATCAGCCCCAGCATTTT. The rearrangement joins TRBV30 to TRBJ1-5; D gene unclear. The CDR3 is 13 amino acids. V shed 1 base and J shed 1 base, with 5 bases lying between them. Germline-derived CDR1 and CDR2 are GTSNPN and SVGIG (reference sequence).

The chain recombines TRBV6-5 with TRBJ2-7; D may be TRBD1 (6 bases). Trimming removed 2 bases from V and 7 bases from J, with 15 bases in between. The CDR3 has 14 amino acids. Germline-derived CDR1 and CDR2 are MNHEY and SVGAGI. The CDR3 coding sequence is TGTGCCAGCAGTTACGGGGGCCTAATGAGGGAGCAGTACTTC. Translation gives CASSYGGLMREQYF.

V is TRBV13 and J is TRBJ2-1, with TRBD2 matching over 9 bases. The germline V gene has CDR1 PRHDT and CDR2 FYEKMQ (reference sequence). This CDR3 spans 16 amino acids. Trimming removed 2 bases from V and 5 bases from J; junction bases left unmatched: 7. The CDR3 protein is CASSLRVAGVNNEQFF. Here the CDR3 DNA reads TGTGCCAGCAGCTTACGGGTAGCGGGAGTTAACAATGAGCAGTTCTTC. Full variable domain (remainder filled in from reference TRBV13 and TRBJ2-1): AAGVIQSPRHLIKEKRETATLKCYPIPRHDTVYWYQQGPGQDPQFLISFYEKMQSDKGSIPDRFSAQQFSDYHSELNMSSLELGDSALYFCASSLRVAGVNNEQFFGPGTRLTVL.